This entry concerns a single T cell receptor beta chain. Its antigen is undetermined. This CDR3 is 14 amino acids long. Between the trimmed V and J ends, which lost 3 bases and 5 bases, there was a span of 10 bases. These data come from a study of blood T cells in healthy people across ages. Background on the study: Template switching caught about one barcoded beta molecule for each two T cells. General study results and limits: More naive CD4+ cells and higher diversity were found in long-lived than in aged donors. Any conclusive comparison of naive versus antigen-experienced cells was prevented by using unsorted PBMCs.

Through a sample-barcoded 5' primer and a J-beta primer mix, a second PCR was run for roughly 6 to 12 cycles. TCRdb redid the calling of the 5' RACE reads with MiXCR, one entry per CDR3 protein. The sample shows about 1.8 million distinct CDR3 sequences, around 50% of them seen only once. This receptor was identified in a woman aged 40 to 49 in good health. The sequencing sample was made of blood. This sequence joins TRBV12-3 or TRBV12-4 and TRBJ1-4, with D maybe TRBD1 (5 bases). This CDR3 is CASSFRGRNEKLFF. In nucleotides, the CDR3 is TGTGCCAGCAGTTTTAGGGGACGCAATGAAAAACTGTTTTTT.